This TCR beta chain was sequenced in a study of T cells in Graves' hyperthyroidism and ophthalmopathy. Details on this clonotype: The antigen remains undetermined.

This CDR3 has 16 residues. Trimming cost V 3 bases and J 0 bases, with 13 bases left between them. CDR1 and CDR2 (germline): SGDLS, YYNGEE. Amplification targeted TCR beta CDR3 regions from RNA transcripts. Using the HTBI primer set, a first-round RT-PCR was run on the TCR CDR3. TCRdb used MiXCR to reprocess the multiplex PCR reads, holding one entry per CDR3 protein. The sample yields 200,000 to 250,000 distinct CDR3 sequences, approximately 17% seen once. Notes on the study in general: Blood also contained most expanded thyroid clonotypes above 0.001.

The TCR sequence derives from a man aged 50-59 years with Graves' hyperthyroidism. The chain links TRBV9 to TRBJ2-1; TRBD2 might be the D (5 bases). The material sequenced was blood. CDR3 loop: CASSGREGYSYNEQFF. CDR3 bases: TGTGCCAGCAGCGGGAGAGAGGGCTACTCCTACAATGAGCAGTTCTTC. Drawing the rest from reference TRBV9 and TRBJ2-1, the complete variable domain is DSGVTQTPKHLITATGQRVTLRCSPRSGDLSVYWYQQSLDQGLQFLIQYYNGEERAKGNILERFSAQQFPDLHSELNLSSLELGDSALYFCASSGREGYSYNEQFFGPGTRLTVL.